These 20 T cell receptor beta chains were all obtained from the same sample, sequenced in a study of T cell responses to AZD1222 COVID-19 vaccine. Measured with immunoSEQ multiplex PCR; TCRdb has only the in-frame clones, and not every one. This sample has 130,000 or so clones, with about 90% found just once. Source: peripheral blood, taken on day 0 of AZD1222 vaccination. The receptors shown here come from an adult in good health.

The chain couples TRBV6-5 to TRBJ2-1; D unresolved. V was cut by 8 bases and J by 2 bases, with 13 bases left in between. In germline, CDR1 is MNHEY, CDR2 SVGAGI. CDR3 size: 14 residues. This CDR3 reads CASLIDSTYNEQFF. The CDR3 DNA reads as TGTGCCAGCTTAATTGACTCCACCTACAATGAGCAGTTCTTC.

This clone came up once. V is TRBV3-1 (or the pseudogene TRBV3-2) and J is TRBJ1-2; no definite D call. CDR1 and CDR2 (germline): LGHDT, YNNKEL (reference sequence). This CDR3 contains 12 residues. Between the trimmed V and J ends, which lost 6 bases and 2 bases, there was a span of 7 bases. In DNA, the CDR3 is TGTGCCAGCAGTTCCAGAAACTATGGCTACACCTTC. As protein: CASSSRNYGYTF.

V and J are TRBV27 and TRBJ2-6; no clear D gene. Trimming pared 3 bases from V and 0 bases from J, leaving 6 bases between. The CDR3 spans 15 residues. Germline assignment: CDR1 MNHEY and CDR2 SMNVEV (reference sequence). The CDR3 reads CASSFGISGANVLTF. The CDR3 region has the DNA TGTGCCAGCAGTTTCGGAATCTCTGGGGCCAACGTCCTGACTTTC.

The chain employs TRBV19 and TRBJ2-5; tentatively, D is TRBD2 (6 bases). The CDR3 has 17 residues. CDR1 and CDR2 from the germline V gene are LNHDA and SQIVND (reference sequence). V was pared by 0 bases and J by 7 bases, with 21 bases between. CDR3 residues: CASSIDHWGGESGTQYF. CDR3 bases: TGTGCCAGTAGTATAGACCATTGGGGCGGGGAAAGCGGGACCCAGTACTTC.

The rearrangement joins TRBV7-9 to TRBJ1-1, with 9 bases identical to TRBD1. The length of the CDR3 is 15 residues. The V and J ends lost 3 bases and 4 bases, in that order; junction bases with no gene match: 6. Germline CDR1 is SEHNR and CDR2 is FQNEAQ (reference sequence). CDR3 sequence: CASSLGQGLATEAFF. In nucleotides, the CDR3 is TGTGCCAGCAGCTTGGGACAGGGTTTGGCCACTGAAGCTTTCTTT. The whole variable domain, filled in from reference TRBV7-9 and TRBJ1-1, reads DTGVSQNPRHKITKRGQNVTFRCDPISEHNRLYWYRQTLGQGPEFLTYFQNEAQLEKSRLLSDRFSAERPKGSFSTLEIQRTEQGDSAMYLCASSLGQGLATEAFFGQGTRLTVV.

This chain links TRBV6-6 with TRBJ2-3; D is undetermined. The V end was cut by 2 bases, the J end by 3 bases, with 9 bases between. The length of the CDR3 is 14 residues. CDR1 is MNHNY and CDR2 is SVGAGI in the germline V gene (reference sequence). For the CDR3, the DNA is TGTGCCAGCAGTTACAGGGATAGTACAGATACGCAGTATTTT. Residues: CASSYRDSTDTQYF.

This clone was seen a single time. CDR3 region: CASSLFRGPHSGANVLTF. In DNA, the CDR3 is TGTGCCAGCAGTTTATTCAGGGGGCCGCACTCTGGGGCCAACGTCCTGACTTTC. The chain recombines TRBV27 with TRBJ2-6; 8 bases are a match to TRBD1. The J segment lost 0 bases and the V segment lost 1 base, leaving 5 bases of the junction unmatched. CDR3 length: 18 residues. Germline CDR1 MNHEY, CDR2 SMNVEV (reference sequence).

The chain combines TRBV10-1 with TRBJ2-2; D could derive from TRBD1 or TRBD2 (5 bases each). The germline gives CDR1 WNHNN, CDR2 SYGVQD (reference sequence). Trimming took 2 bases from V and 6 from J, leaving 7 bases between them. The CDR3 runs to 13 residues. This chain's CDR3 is CASSEEGPGELFF. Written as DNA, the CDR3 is TGCGCCAGCAGTGAGGAGGGACCCGGGGAGCTGTTTTTT.

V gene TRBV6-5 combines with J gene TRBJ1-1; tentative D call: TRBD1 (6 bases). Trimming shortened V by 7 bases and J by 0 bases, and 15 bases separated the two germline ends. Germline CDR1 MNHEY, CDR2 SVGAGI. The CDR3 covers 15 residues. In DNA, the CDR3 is TGTGCCAGCATGGGGGGGCAGAGACTGAACACTGAAGCTTTCTTT. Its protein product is CASMGGQRLNTEAFF.

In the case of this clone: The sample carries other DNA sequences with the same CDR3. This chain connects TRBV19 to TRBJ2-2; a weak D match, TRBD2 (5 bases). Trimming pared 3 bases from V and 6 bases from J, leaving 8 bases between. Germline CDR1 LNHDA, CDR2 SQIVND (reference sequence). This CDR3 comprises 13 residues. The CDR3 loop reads CASSIRGPGELFF. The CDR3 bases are TGTGCCAGTAGTATTCGGGGTCCCGGGGAGCTGTTTTTT.

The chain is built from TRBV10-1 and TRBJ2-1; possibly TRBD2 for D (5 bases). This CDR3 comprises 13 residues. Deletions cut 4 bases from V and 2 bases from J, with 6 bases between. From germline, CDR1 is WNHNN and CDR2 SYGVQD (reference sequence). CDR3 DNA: TGCGCCAGCAGTGCCGGGGCCTACAATGAGCAGTTCTTC. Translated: CASSAGAYNEQFF.

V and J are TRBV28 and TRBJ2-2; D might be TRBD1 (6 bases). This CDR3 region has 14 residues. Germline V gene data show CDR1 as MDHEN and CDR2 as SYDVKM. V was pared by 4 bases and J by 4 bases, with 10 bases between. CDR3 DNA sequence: TGTGCCAGCAGTTCCTACAGGGTCACCGGGGAGCTGTTTTTT. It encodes CASSSYRVTGELFF.

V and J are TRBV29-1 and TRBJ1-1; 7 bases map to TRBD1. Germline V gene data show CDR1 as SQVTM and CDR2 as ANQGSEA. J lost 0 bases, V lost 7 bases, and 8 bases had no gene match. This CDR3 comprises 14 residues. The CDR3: CSARQGRVNTEAFF. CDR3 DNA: TGCAGCGCCCGACAGGGAAGAGTGAACACTGAAGCTTTCTTT. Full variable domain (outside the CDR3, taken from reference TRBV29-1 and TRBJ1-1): SAVISQKPSRDICQRGTSLTIQCQVDSQVTMMFWYRQQPGQSLTLIATANQGSEATYESGFVIDKFPISRPNLTFSTLTVSNMSPEDSSIYLCSARQGRVNTEAFFGQGTRLTVV.

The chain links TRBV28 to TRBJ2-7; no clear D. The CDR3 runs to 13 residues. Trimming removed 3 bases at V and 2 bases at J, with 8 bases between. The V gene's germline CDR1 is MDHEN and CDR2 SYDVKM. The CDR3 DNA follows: TGTGCCAGCAGTTTCGGGCAGCCCTACGAGCAGTACTTC. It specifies CASSFGQPYEQYF.

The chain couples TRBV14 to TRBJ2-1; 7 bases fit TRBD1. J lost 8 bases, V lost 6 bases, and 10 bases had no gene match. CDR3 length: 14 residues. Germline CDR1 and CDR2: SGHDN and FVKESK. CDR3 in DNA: TGTGCCAGCAGTGACGGCAGGGGGTCCGATGAGCAGTTCTTC. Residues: CASSDGRGSDEQFF.

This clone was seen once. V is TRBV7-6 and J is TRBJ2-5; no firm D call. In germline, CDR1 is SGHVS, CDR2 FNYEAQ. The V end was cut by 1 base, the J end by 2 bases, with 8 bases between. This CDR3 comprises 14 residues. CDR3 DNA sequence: TGTGCCAGCAGCTTAGAATTGAGACAAGAGACCCAGTACTTC. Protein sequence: CASSLELRQETQYF.

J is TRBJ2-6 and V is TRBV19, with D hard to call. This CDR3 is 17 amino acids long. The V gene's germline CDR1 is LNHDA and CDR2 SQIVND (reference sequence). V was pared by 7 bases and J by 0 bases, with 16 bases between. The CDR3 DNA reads TGTGCCAGTACCATACTCCCGCTATCCTCTGGGGCCAACGTCCTGACTTTC. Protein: CASTILPLSSGANVLTF.

CDR3 sequence reads: CASSEALLQPQHF. CDR3 in DNA: TGTGCCAGCAGTGAAGCGCTTCTTCAGCCCCAGCATTTT. This chain joins TRBV6-1 and TRBJ1-5, with D hard to call. CDR1 is MNHNS, CDR2 SASEGT, per germline. The CDR3 extends over 13 amino acids. Trimming left V 0 bases short and J 6 bases short, with 6 bases between.

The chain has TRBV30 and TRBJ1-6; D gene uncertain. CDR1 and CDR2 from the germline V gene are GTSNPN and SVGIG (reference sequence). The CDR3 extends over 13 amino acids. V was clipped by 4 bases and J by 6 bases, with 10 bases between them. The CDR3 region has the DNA TGTGCCTGGAAGGGCCTCCCTAATTCACCCCTCCACTTT. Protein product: CAWKGLPNSPLHF. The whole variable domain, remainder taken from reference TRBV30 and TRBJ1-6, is SQTIHQWPATLVQPVGSPLSLECTVEGTSNPNLYWYRQAAGRGLQLLFYSVGIGQISSEVPQNLSASRPQDRQFILSSKKLLLSDSGFYLCAWKGLPNSPLHFGNGTRLTVT.

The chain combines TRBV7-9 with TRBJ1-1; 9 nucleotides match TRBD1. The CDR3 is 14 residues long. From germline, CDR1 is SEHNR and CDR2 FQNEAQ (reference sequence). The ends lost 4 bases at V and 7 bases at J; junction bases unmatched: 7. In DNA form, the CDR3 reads TGTGCCAGCAGCTCACAGGGGGCGCAGGATGAAGCTTTCTTT. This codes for CASSSQGAQDEAFF.